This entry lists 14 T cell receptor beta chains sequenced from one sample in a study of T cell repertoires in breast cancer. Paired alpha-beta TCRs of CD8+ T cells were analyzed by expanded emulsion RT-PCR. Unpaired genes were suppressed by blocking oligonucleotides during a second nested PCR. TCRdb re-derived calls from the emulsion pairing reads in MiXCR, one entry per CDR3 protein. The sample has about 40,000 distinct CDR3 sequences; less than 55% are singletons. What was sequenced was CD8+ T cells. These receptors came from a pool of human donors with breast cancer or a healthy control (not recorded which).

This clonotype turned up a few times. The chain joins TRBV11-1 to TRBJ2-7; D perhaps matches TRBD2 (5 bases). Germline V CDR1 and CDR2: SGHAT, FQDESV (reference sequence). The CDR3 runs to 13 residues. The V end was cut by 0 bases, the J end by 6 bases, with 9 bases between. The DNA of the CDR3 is TGTGCCAGCAGCTTAGCGCGAGAGGGCGAGCAGTACTTC. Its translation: CASSLAREGEQYF.

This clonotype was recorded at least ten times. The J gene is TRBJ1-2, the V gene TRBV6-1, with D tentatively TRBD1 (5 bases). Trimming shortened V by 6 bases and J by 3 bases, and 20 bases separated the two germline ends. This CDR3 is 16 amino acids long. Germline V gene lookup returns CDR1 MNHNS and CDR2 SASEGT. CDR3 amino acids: CASRKKSGGFHYGYTF. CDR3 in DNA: TGTGCCAGCAGAAAAAAAAGCGGGGGTTTTCACTATGGCTACACCTTC.

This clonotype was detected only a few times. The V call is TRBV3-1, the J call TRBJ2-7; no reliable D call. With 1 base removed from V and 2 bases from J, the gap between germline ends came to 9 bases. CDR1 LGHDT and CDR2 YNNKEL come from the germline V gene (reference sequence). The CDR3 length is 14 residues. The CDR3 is CASSQADGPYEQYF. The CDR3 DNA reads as TGTGCCAGCAGCCAAGCGGACGGCCCCTACGAGCAGTACTTC.

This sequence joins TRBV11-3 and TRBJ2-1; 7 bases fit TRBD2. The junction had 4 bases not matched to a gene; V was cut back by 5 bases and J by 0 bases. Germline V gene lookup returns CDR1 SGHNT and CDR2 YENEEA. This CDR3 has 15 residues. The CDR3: CASSPSGNSYNEQFF. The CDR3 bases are TGTGCCAGCAGCCCGAGCGGGAACTCCTACAATGAGCAGTTCTTC.

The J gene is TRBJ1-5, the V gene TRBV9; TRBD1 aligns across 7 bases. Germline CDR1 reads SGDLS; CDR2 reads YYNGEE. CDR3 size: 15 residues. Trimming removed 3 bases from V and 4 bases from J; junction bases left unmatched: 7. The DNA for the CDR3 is TGTGCCAGCAGCGCCGAGACAGGGAATAATCAGCCCCAGCATTTT. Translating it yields CASSAETGNNQPQHF.

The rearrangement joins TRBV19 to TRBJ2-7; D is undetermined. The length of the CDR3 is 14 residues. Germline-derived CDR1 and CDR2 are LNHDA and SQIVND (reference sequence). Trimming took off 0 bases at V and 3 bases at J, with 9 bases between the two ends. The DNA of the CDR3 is TGTGCCAGTAGTATAGAAGGCAGGAGCTACGAGCAGTACTTC. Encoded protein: CASSIEGRSYEQYF.

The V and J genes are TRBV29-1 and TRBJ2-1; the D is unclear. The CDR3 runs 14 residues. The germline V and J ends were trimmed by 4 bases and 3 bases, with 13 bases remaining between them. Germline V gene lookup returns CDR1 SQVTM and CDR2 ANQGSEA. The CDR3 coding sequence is TGCAGCGTTGCCCAAGCCGCCGACTACAATGAGCAGTTCTTC. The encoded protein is CSVAQAADYNEQFF.

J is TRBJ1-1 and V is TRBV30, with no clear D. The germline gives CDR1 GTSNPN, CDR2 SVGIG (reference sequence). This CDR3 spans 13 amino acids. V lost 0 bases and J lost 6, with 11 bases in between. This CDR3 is CAWSVPGYAEAFF. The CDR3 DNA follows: TGTGCCTGGAGTGTACCCGGGTACGCTGAAGCTTTCTTT.

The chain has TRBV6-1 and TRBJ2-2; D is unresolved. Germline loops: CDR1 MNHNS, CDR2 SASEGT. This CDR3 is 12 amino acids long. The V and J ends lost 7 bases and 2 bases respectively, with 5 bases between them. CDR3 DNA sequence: TGTGCCAGCACCTCTAACACCGGGGAGCTGTTTTTT. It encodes CASTSNTGELFF.

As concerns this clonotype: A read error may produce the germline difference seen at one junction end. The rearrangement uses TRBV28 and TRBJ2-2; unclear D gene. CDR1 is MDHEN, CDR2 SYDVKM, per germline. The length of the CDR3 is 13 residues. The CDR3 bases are TGTGCCAGCAGTTTAGGGAACACCTGGGAGCTGTTTTTT. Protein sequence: CASSLGNTWELFF.

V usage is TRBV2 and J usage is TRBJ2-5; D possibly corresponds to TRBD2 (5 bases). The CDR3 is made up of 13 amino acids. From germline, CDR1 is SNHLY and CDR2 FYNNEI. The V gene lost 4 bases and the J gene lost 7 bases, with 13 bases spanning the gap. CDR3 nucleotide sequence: TGTGCCAGCAGTGTTCTGTCCGCGGGGACCCAGTACTTC. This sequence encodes CASSVLSAGTQYF. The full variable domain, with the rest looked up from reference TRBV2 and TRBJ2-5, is EPEVTQTPSHQVTQMGQEVILRCVPISNHLYFYWYRQILGQKVEFLVSFYNNEISEKSEIFDDQFSVERPDGSNFTLKIRSTKLEDSAMYFCASSVLSAGTQYFGPGTRLLVL.

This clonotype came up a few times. The CDR3 loop reads CASSQEQPNTEAFF. The CDR3, as DNA: TGCGCCAGCAGCCAAGAACAGCCGAACACTGAAGCTTTCTTT. J is TRBJ1-1 and V is TRBV4-1, with D unclear. This CDR3 has 14 residues. Per germline, CDR1 MGHRA and CDR2 YSYEKL. Trimming took off 0 bases at V and 1 base at J, with 6 bases between the two ends.

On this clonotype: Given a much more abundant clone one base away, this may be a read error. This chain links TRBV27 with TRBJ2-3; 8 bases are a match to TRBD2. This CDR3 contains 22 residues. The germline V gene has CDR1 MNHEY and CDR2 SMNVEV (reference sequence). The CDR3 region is CASSLWVDAGTRFVSGTDKQYF. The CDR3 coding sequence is TGTGCCAGCAGTTTATGGGTCGACGCCGGGACTAGGTTCGTGTCAGGCACAGATAAGCAGTATTTT.

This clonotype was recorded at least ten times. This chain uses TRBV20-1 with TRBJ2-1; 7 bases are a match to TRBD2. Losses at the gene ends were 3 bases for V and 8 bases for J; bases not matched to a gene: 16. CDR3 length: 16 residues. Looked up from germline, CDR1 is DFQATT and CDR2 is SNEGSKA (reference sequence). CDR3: CSASVLRLAEDHEQFF. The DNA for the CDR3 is TGCAGTGCTAGCGTTCTAAGACTAGCCGAGGACCATGAGCAGTTCTTC.